This T cell receptor (beta chain) was captured by sequencing in a study of beta chain features in type 1 diabetes. Findings and limits, study-wide: Shorter TCRB CDR3s, moderately but significantly so, marked every one of the four CD4+ subsets in Type 1 diabetes patients.

Germline values: CDR1 GTSNPN, CDR2 SVGIG (reference sequence). The CDR3 is 15 amino acids. V shed 2 bases and J 5 bases; nucleotides not matched to a gene: 9. The entirety of the isolated RNA underwent reverse transcription, so expressed TCRB transcripts were sequenced. TCRdb's copy holds only in-frame clones and misses some; the assay was immunoSEQ multiplex PCR. The table records about 340,000 clones, 7% to 10% of them present only once. Comments on this clone: Its target is unknown. Other DNA sequences from this sample encode an identical CDR3 as well.

This receptor was obtained from a young man with type 1 diabetes. The gene calls are TRBV30 and TRBJ2-5, with TRBD2 matching over 9 bases. Sequencing was performed on central memory CD4+ T cells from blood. The CDR3 spells CAWSFPAGGRETQYF. CDR3 bases: TGTGCCTGGAGTTTCCCAGCGGGGGGCCGGGAGACCCAGTACTTC. Filled out from reference TRBV30 and TRBJ2-5, the complete variable domain reads SQTIHQWPATLVQPVGSPLSLECTVEGTSNPNLYWYRQAAGRGLQLLFYSVGIGQISSEVPQNLSASRPQDRQFILSSKKLLLSDSGFYLCAWSFPAGGRETQYFGPGTRLLVL.